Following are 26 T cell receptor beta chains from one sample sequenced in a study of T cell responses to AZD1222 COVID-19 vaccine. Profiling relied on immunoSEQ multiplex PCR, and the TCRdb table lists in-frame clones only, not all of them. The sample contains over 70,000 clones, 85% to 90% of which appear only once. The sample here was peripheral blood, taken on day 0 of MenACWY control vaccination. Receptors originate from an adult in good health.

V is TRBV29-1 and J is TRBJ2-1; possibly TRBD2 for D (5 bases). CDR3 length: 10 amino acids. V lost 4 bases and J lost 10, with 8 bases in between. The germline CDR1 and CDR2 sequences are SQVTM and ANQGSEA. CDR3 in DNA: TGCAGCGTTGGGGCGGGCGAGCAGTTCTTC. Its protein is CSVGAGEQFF.

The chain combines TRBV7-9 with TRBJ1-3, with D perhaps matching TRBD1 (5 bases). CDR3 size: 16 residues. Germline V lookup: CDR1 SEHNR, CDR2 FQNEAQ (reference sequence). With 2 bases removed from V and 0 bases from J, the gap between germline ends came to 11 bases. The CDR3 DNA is TGTGCCAGCAGCTTAAGGGGCCCCGGCTCTGGAAACACCATATATTTT. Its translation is CASSLRGPGSGNTIYF.

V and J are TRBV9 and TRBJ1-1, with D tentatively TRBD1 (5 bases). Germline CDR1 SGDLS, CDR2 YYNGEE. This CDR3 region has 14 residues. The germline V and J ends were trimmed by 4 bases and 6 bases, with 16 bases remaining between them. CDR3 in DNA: TGTGCCAGCAGCATCAAGACAGTAAACTCTGAAGCTTTCTTT. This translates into CASSIKTVNSEAFF.

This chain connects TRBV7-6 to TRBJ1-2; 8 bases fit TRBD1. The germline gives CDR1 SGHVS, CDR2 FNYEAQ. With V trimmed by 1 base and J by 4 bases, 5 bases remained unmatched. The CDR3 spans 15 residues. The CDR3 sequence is CASSLGQGAGYGYTF. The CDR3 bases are TGTGCCAGCAGCTTAGGTCAGGGGGCCGGCTATGGCTACACCTTC.

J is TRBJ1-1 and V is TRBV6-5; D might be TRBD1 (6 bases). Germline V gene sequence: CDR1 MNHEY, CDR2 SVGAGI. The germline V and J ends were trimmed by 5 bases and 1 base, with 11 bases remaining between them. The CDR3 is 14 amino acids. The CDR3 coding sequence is TGTGCCAGCAGTCCCGGGGACAAGAACACTGAAGCTTTCTTT. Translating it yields CASSPGDKNTEAFF.

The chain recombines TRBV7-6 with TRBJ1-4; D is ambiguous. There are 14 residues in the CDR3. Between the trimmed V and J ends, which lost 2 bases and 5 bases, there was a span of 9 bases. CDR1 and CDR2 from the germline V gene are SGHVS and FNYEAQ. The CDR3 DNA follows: TGTGCCAGCAGCTTAAGAGGGCCCAATGAAAAACTGTTTTTT. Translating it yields CASSLRGPNEKLFF.

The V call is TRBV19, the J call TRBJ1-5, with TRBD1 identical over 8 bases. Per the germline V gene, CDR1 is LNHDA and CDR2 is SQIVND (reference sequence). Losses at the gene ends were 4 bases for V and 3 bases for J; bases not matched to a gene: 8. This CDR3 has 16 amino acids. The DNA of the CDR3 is TGTGCCAGTAGTACCTCCACAGGGGGACCCAATCAGCCCCAGCATTTT. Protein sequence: CASSTSTGGPNQPQHF.

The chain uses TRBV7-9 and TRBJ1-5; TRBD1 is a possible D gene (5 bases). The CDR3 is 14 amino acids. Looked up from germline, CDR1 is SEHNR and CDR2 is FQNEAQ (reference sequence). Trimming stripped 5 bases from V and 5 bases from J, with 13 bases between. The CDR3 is CASSRGQDHQPQHF. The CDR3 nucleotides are TGTGCCAGCAGCCGCGGACAAGATCATCAGCCCCAGCATTTT. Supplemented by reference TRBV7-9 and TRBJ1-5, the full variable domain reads DTGVSQNPRHKITKRGQNVTFRCDPISEHNRLYWYRQTLGQGPEFLTYFQNEAQLEKSRLLSDRFSAERPKGSFSTLEIQRTEQGDSAMYLCASSRGQDHQPQHFGDGTRLSIL.

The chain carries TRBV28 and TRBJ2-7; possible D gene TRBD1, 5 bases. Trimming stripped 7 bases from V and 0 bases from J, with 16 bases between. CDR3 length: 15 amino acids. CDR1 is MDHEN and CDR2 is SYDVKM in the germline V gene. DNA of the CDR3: TGTGCCAGCACCCACGACAGTTCCAGCTCCTACGAGCAGTACTTC. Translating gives CASTHDSSSSYEQYF.

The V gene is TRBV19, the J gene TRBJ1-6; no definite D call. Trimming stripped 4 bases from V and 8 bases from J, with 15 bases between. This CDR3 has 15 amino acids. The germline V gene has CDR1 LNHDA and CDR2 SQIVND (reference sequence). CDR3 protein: CASSTFTGIHSPLHF. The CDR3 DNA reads TGTGCCAGTAGTACCTTCACGGGGATCCATTCACCCCTCCACTTT. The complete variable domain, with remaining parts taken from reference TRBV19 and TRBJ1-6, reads DGGITQSPKYLFRKEGQNVTLSCEQNLNHDAMYWYRQDPGQGLRLIYYSQIVNDFQKGDIAEGYSVSREKKESFPLTVTSAQKNPTAFYLCASSTFTGIHSPLHFGNGTRLTVT.

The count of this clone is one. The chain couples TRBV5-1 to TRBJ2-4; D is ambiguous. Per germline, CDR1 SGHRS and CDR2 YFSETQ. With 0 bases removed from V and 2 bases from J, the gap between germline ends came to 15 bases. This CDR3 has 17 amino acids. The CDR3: CASSLGSTAPPKNIQYF. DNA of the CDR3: TGCGCCAGCAGCTTGGGGAGCACCGCCCCTCCCAAAAACATTCAGTACTTC.

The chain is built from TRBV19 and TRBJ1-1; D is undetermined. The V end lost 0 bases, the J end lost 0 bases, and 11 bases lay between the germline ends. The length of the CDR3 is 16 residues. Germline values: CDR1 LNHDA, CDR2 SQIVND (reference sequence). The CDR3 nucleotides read TGTGCCAGTAGTATAGAGAACAGCCACATGAACACTGAAGCTTTCTTT. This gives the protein CASSIENSHMNTEAFF. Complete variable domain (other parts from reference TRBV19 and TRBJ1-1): DGGITQSPKYLFRKEGQNVTLSCEQNLNHDAMYWYRQDPGQGLRLIYYSQIVNDFQKGDIAEGYSVSREKKESFPLTVTSAQKNPTAFYLCASSIENSHMNTEAFFGQGTRLTVV.

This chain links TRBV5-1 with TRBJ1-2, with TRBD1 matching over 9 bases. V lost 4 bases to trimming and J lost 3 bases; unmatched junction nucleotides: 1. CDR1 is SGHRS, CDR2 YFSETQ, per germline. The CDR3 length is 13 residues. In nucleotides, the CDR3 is TGCGCCAGCAGCCGGACAGGGGACTATGGCTACACCTTC. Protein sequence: CASSRTGDYGYTF. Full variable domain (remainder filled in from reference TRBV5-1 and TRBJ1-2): KAGVTQTPRYLIKTRGQQVTLSCSPISGHRSVSWYQQTPGQGLQFLFEYFSETQRNKGNFPGRFSGRQFSNSRSEMNVSTLELGDSALYLCASSRTGDYGYTFGSGTRLTVV.

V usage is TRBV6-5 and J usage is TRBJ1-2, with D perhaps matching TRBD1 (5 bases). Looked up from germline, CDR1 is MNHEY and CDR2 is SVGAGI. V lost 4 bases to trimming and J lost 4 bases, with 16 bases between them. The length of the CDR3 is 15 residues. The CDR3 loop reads CASSFTGASGYGYTF. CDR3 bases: TGTGCCAGCAGTTTTACCGGGGCCTCGGGCTATGGCTACACCTTC.

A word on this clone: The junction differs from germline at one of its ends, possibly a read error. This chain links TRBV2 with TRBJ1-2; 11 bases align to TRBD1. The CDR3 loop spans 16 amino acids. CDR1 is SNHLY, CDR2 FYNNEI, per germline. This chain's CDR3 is CASREAGTGGAYGYTF. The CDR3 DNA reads TGTGCCAGCAGGGAAGCGGGGACAGGGGGGGCCTATGGCTACACCTTC.

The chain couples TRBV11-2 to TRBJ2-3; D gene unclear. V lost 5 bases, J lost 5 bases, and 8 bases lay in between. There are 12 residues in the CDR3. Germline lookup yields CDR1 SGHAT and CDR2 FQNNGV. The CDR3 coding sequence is TGTGCCAGCAGCCGATGGATAGATACGCAGTATTTT. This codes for CASSRWIDTQYF.

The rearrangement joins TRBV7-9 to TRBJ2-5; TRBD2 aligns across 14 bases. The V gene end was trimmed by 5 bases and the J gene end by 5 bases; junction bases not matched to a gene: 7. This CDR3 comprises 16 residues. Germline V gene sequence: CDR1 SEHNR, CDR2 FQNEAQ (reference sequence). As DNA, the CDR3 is TGTGCCAGCAGCGCAGGGACTAGCGGGGGTCGGGAGACCCAGTACTTC. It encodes CASSAGTSGGRETQYF. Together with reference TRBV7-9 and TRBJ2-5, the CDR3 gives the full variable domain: DTGVSQNPRHKITKRGQNVTFRCDPISEHNRLYWYRQTLGQGPEFLTYFQNEAQLEKSRLLSDRFSAERPKGSFSTLEIQRTEQGDSAMYLCASSAGTSGGRETQYFGPGTRLLVL.

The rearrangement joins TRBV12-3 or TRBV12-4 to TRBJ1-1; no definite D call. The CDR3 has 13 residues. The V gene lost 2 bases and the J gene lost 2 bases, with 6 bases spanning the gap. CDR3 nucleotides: TGTGCCAGCAGTTTAATTGGAAACACTGAAGCTTTCTTT. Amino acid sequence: CASSLIGNTEAFF.

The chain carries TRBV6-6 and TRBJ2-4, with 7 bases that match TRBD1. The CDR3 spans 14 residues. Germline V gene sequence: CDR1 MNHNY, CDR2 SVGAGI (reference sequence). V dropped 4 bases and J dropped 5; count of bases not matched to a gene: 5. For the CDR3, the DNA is TGTGCCAGCAGTTTACAGGGGCCTGAAAACATTCAGTACTTC. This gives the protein CASSLQGPENIQYF.

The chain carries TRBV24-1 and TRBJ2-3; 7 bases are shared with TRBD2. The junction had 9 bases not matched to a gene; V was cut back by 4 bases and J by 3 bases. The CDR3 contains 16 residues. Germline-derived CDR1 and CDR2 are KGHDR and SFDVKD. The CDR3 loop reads CATSDPGRGGTDTQYF. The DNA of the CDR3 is TGTGCCACCAGTGACCCGGGAAGGGGAGGGACAGATACGCAGTATTTT.

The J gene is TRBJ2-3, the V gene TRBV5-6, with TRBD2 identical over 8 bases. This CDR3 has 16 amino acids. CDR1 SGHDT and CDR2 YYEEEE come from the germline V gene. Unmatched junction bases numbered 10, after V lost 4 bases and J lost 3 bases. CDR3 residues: CASSPGGAGGTDTQYF. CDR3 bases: TGTGCCAGCAGCCCCGGAGGCGCGGGGGGTACAGATACGCAGTATTTT.

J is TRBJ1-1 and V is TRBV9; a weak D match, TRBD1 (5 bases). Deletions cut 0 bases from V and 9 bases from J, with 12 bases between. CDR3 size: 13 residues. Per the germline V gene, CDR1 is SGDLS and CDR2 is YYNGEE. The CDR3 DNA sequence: TGTGCCAGCAGCGTAGGGGATGGGACTAAAGCTTTCTTT. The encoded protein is CASSVGDGTKAFF.

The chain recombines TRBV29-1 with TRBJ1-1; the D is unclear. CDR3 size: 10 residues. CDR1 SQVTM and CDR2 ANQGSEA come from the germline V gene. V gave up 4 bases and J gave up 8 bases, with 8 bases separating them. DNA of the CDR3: TGCAGCGTTGCCCCCGAAGAAGCTTTCTTT. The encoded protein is CSVAPEEAFF.

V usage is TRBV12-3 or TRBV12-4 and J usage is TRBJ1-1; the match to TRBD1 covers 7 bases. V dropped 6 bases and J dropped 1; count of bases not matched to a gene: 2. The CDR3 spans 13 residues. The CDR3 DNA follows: TGTGCCAGCAGGGGACAGCCGAACACTGAAGCTTTCTTT. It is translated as CASRGQPNTEAFF.

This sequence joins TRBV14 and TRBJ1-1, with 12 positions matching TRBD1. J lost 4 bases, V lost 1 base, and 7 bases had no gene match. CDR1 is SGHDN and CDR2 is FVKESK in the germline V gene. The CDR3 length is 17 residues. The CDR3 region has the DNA TGTGCCAGCAGCCAAGGACTGGGACAGGGGGCCCGCACTGAAGCTTTCTTT. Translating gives CASSQGLGQGARTEAFF.

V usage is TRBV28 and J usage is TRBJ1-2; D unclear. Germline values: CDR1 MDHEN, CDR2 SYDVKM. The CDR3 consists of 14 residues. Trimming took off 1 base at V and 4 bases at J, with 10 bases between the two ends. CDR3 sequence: CASSLLGSGYGYTF. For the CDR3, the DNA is TGTGCCAGCAGTTTATTGGGGTCGGGCTATGGCTACACCTTC.